The clone carrying this T cell receptor (beta chain) appeared once. The data were taken from a study of PD-L1 blockade in urothelial cancer. Study background: Atezolizumab (1,200 mg intravenously every 3 weeks) began in about 2014 for patients.

Profiling relied on immunoSEQ multiplex PCR, and the TCRdb table lists in-frame clones only, not all of them. The sample carries some 25,000 clones, 80% to 85% recorded once. This receptor was obtained from a man between 70 and 80 years old with urothelial cancer. The specimen comprised PBMCs, sampled around atezolizumab (anti-PD-L1) treatment.

In DNA, the CDR3 is TGTGCCAGTAGTATGGACAGGGAAGTCCCTGGGGCCAACGTCCTGACTTTC. Translation gives CASSMDREVPGANVLTF. The chain employs TRBV19 and TRBJ2-6, with TRBD1 identical over 8 bases. This CDR3 contains 17 residues. From germline, CDR1 is LNHDA and CDR2 SQIVND (reference sequence). V lost 3 bases, J lost 2 bases, and 6 bases stayed unmatched. Combining the CDR3 with reference TRBV19 and TRBJ2-6 gives the whole variable domain DGGITQSPKYLFRKEGQNVTLSCEQNLNHDAMYWYRQDPGQGLRLIYYSQIVNDFQKGDIAEGYSVSREKKESFPLTVTSAQKNPTAFYLCASSMDREVPGANVLTFGAGSRLTVL.